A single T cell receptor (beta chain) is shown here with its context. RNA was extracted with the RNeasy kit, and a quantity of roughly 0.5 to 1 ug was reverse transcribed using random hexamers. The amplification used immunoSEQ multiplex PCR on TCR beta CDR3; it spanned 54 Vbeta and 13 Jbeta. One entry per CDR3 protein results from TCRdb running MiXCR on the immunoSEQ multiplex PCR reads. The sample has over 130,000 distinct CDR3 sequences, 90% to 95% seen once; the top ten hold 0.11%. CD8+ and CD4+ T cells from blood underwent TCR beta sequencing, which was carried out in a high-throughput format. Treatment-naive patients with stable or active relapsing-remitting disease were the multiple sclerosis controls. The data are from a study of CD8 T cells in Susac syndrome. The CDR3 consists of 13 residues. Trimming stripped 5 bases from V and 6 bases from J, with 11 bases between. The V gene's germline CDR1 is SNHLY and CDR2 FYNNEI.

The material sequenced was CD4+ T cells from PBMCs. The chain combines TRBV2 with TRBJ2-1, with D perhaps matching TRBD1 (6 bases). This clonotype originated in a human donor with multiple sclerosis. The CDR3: CASSRDIGNEQFF. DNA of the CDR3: TGTGCCAGCAGTCGGGACATAGGCAATGAGCAGTTCTTC.